These T cell receptor beta chains were read from a single sample in a study of T-cell reconstitution after alpha-beta-depleted transplantation in children. TCRdb reanalysed the PCR reads using MiXCR and keeps one entry per CDR3 protein. The profile shows hundreds of thousands of distinct CDR3 sequences, 9.5% to 13% of them singletons. The sample here was PBMCs, taken before TCRalphabeta/CD19-depleted stem cell transplant. Every receptor here comes from a boy under three years old with acute myeloid leukemia, due to receive a stem cell transplant. CDR3s include the opening cysteine and the closing phenylalanine or tryptophan. Fields, in order: V gene, D gene, clone size, CDR3 length, J gene, CDR3 protein, CDR3 DNA. The D gene is left open where the match is weak. Some rows have no size entry. The others give once, few or many, or a class for an expanded clone.

TRBV5-1	TRBD1	many	18	TRBJ2-5	CASSLWYRAGGDGETQYF	TGCGCCAGCAGCTTGTGGTATCGGGCAGGGGGCGACGGGGAGACCCAGTACTTC
TRBV28	TRBD1	many	17	TRBJ1-4	CASSPRLGTASNEKLFF	TGTGCCAGTTCTCCCCGACTCGGGACAGCGAGTAATGAAAAACTGTTTTTT
TRBV5-1	TRBD1	many	16	TRBJ2-7	CASSSIRDRATYEQYF	TGCGCCAGCAGCTCGATCCGGGACAGGGCAACCTACGAGCAGTACTTC
TRBV5-1	.	many	14	TRBJ1-5	CASSLGQSNQPQHF	TGCGCCAGCAGCCTCGGACAGAGCAATCAGCCCCAGCATTTT
TRBV29-1	.	.	14	TRBJ2-7	CSVVVLDGTYEQYF	TGCAGCGTGGTTGTCCTGGACGGGACCTACGAGCAGTACTTC
TRBV24-1	.	many	16	TRBJ2-5	CATSDFGVGYQETQYF	TGTGCCACCAGTGATTTCGGGGTCGGGTACCAAGAGACCCAGTACTTC
TRBV20-1	.	.	10	TRBJ2-5	CSARQETQYF	TGCAGTGCTAGACAAGAGACCCAGTACTTC
TRBV27	.	.	15	TRBJ2-3	CASSWGDLSTDTQYF	TGTGCCAGCAGTTGGGGGGACCTCAGCACAGATACGCAGTATTTT
TRBV7-9	TRBD1	.	16	TRBJ2-1	CASSPGGFSPDNEQFF	TGTGCCAGCAGCCCAGGGGGCTTCAGTCCCGACAATGAGCAGTTCTTC
TRBV7-3	.	many	14	TRBJ1-2	CASSLTRQDYGYTF	TGTGCCAGCAGCTTAACGAGGCAGGACTATGGCTACACCTTC
TRBV12-3/TRBV12-4	TRBD2	many	12	TRBJ2-3	CASSSGADTQYF	TGTGCCAGCAGTAGCGGGGCAGATACGCAGTATTTT
TRBV7-7	.	many	13	TRBJ1-1	CASSPLMNTEAFF	TGTGCCAGCAGTCCGCTAATGAACACTGAAGCTTTCTTT
TRBV5-1	TRBD2	many	16	TRBJ2-5	CASSLPLGAGGETQYF	TGCGCCAGCAGCTTGCCCCTAGGAGCGGGGGGTGAGACCCAGTACTTC
TRBV7-6	TRBD2	.	15	TRBJ2-3	CASSPGLAGGDTQYF	TGTGCCAGCAGCCCCGGACTAGCGGGGGGGGATACGCAGTATTTT
TRBV20-1	TRBD2	.	15	TRBJ2-7	CSASLAGGVSYEQYF	TGCAGTGCTAGTCTAGCGGGAGGGGTCTCCTACGAGCAGTACTTC
TRBV3-1	.	many	13	TRBJ2-2	CASSETGTGELFF	TGTGCCAGCAGCGAAACGGGGACCGGGGAGCTGTTTTTT
TRBV4-2	TRBD2	.	17	TRBJ2-5	CASSLIRRREGQETQYF	TGTGCCAGCAGCCTCATTCGGAGGCGGGAGGGCCAAGAGACCCAGTACTTC
TRBV14	.	.	14	TRBJ2-1	CASSHSPGLNEQFF	TGTGCCAGCAGCCACTCTCCGGGCCTCAATGAGCAGTTCTTC
TRBV20-1	TRBD2	many	14	TRBJ2-2	CSARDRRGGGELFF	TGCAGTGCTAGAGACCGACGGGGAGGGGGGGAGCTGTTTTTT
TRBV10-3	.	many	14	TRBJ2-2	CAISSGVDTGELFF	TGTGCCATCAGTTCAGGGGTGGACACCGGGGAGCTGTTTTTT
TRBV20-1	TRBD1	many	15	TRBJ2-3	CSASGAGTVTDTQYF	TGCAGTGCTAGTGGGGCCGGGACAGTCACAGATACGCAGTATTTT
TRBV10-2	TRBD2	many	15	TRBJ2-1	CASSIAGGRSNEQFF	TGCGCCAGCAGCATAGCGGGAGGGAGGAGCAATGAGCAGTTCTTC
TRBV20-1	.	few	14	TRBJ1-4	CSASPGPLNEKLFF	TGCAGTGCTAGTCCAGGACCGCTTAATGAAAAACTGTTTTTT
TRBV6-2/TRBV6-3	TRBD1	.	19	TRBJ2-2	CASTVPGQAFQVDTGELFF	TGTGCCAGCACTGTACCGGGACAGGCCTTCCAAGTGGACACCGGGGAGCTGTTTTTT
TRBV5-1	.	many	14	TRBJ2-1	CASSLEASYNEQFF	TGCGCCAGCAGCTTGGAAGCCTCCTACAATGAGCAGTTCTTC
TRBV20-1	TRBD1	many	15	TRBJ2-7	CSARDLRQGFHEQYF	TGCAGTGCTAGAGATCTCCGACAGGGGTTCCACGAGCAGTACTTC
TRBV28	.	many	15	TRBJ2-5	CASSSRQGGDETQYF	TGTGCCAGCAGTTCCCGACAGGGAGGGGATGAGACCCAGTACTTC
TRBV10-3	.	many	13	TRBJ2-7	CAMRPRDDDEQYF	TGTGCCATGAGGCCCCGCGACGACGACGAGCAGTACTTC
TRBV15	.	few	17	TRBJ2-7	CATSRAVPGLSSYEQYF	TGTGCCACCAGCAGAGCTGTCCCGGGACTGAGCTCCTACGAGCAGTACTTC
TRBV18	TRBD2	.	14	TRBJ2-7	CARSPREQTYEQYF	TGTGCCAGATCACCGCGGGAGCAAACCTACGAGCAGTACTTC
TRBV4-2	TRBD2	many	16	TRBJ2-1	CASSRTSGRARNEQFF	TGTGCCAGCAGCCGTACCAGCGGGAGGGCCAGGAATGAGCAGTTCTTC
TRBV4-3	.	.	15	TRBJ1-6	CASSQVSSAGSPLHF	TGCGCCAGCAGCCAAGTGAGCAGCGCTGGGTCACCCCTCCACTTT
TRBV28	TRBD1	.	12	TRBJ2-1	CATGAGMNEQFF	TGTGCTACAGGGGCTGGGATGAATGAGCAGTTCTTC
TRBV3-1	TRBD1	many	19	TRBJ2-3	CASSRAGTGGPNLQDTQYF	TGTGCCAGCAGCCGGGCCGGGACAGGGGGCCCCAACCTCCAGGATACGCAGTATTTT
TRBV15	.	many	12	TRBJ2-1	CATGGSYNEQFF	TGTGCCACCGGGGGTTCCTACAATGAGCAGTTCTTC
TRBV6-4	TRBD2	many	15	TRBJ2-1	CASSAGAGVYNEQFF	TGTGCCAGCAGTGCGGGAGCGGGAGTTTACAATGAGCAGTTCTTC
TRBV5-1	.	many	15	TRBJ2-3	CASSSWGPPADTQYF	TGCGCCAGCAGCTCGTGGGGGCCCCCCGCAGATACGCAGTATTTT
TRBV5-1	TRBD2	many	15	TRBJ2-1	CASSLSGGTYNEQFF	TGCGCCAGCAGCTTGAGCGGGGGGACCTACAATGAGCAGTTCTTC
TRBV5-1	TRBD1	many	16	TRBJ1-1	CASSLGPTGGNTEAFF	TGCGCCAGCAGCTTGGGACCAACAGGGGGGAACACTGAAGCTTTCTTT
TRBV19	TRBD2	many	17	TRBJ2-2	CASISAAGLSNTGELFF	TGTGCCAGTATCTCAGCAGCGGGACTTTCGAACACCGGGGAGCTGTTTTTT
TRBV12-3/TRBV12-4	.	many	17	TRBJ1-2	CASSFGPFWQAEGGYTF	TGTGCCAGCAGTTTTGGACCATTCTGGCAGGCCGAGGGGGGCTACACCTTC
TRBV28	.	many	12	TRBJ2-5	CASSFDFETQYF	TGTGCCAGCAGTTTCGACTTTGAGACCCAGTACTTC
TRBV3-1	.	many	17	TRBJ1-5	CASSQESNTPRVQPQHF	TGTGCCAGCAGCCAAGAGTCTAACACCCCGAGGGTTCAGCCCCAGCATTTT
TRBV12-3/TRBV12-4	.	many	11	TRBJ2-2	CASTEAGELFF	TGTGCCAGCACAGAGGCCGGGGAGCTGTTTTTT
TRBV24-1	.	.	16	TRBJ2-7	CATSDFQDGQAYEQYF	TGTGCCACCAGTGATTTCCAGGACGGCCAGGCCTACGAGCAGTACTTC
TRBV6-5	.	few	15	TRBJ2-5	CASSYGGGDWETQYF	TGTGCCAGCAGTTACGGAGGGGGGGATTGGGAGACCCAGTACTTC
TRBV28	TRBD2	.	16	TRBJ2-7	CASSFLLAGVSYEQYF	TGTGCCAGCAGTTTTTTACTAGCGGGGGTCTCCTACGAGCAGTACTTC
TRBV6-5	TRBD1	.	15	TRBJ2-7	CASSSSDRVGYDQYF	TGTGCCAGCAGTAGCTCGGACAGGGTCGGTTACGACCAGTACTTC
TRBV4-3	.	many	13	TRBJ1-2	CASSQGRLYGYTF	TGCGCCAGCAGCCAAGGCCGCCTCTATGGCTACACCTTC
TRBV11-3	.	many	13	TRBJ2-2	CASSFRRTGELFF	TGTGCCAGCAGCTTTAGGAGGACCGGGGAGCTGTTTTTT
TRBV6-2/TRBV6-3	.	.	20	TRBJ2-7	CASSYREGIPNRVWRYEQYF	TGTGCCAGCAGTTACCGGGAAGGCATCCCAAACAGGGTGTGGCGCTACGAGCAGTACTTC
TRBV20-1	TRBD1	many	11	TRBJ1-2	CSAGTGYGYTF	TGCAGCGCCGGGACAGGGTATGGCTACACCTTC